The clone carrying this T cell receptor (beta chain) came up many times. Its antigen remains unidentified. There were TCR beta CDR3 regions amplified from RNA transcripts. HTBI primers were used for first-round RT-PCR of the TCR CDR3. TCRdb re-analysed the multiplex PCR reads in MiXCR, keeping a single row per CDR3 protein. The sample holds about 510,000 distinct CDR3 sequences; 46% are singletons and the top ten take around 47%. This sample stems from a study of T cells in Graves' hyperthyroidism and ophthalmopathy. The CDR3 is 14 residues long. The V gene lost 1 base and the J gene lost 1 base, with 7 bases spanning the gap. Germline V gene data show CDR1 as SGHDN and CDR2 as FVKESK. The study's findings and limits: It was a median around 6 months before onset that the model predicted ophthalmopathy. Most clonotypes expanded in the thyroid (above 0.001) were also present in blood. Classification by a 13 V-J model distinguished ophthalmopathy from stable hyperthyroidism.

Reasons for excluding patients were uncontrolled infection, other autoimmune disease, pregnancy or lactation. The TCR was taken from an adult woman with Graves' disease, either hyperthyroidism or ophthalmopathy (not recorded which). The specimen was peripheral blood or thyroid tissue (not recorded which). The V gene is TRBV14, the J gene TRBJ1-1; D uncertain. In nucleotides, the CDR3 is TGTGCCAGCAGCCAAGGAGGCGGGAACACTGAAGCTTTCTTT. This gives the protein CASSQGGGNTEAFF.